This is a list of T cell receptor beta chains from one sample in a study of blood T cell repertoires in COVID-19. Generated by immunoSEQ multiplex PCR, the TCRdb table keeps only in-frame clones and is missing some. The profile shows about 61,000 clones, 75% to 90% of them singletons. Sequenced input: peripheral blood. The receptors come from a human donor in a cohort sampled during active COVID-19. Each CDR3 is given with its conserved first and last residue. A D gene is named only where the DNA matches it firmly. Some rows mark clone size as missing; the rest say once, few, many or name a class of expanded clone.

-	few	TRBV7-2	TRBJ2-2	CASSLGFTGELFF	TGTGCCAGCAGCCTCGGGTTCACCGGGGAGCTGTTTTTT
-	-	TRBV11-3	TRBJ2-3	CASSYGTPFTDTQYF	TGTGCCAGCAGCTACGGGACTCCGTTCACGGATACGCAGTATTTT
-	-	TRBV7-6	TRBJ2-2	CASSRDTGTGTGELFF	TGTGCCAGCAGTCGTGATACAGGGACGGGCACCGGGGAGCTGTTTTTT
TRBD2	-	TRBV5-6	TRBJ2-5	CASSLLAGVLYF	TGTGCCAGCAGCTTACTAGCGGGAGTTTTGTACTTC
-	-	TRBV18	TRBJ2-2	CASSPQGAGELFF	TGTGCCAGCTCACCACAGGGAGCCGGGGAGCTGTTTTTT
TRBD2	-	TRBV7-2	TRBJ2-7	CASSPRAGGPYEQYF	TGTGCCAGCAGCCCCCGGGCGGGAGGGCCTTACGAGCAGTACTTC
-	-	TRBV27	TRBJ1-5	CATSGTQNQPQHF	TGTGCCACCTCCGGGACACAGAATCAGCCCCAGCATTTT
TRBD1	-	TRBV5-5	TRBJ1-4	CASSSRGDHNEKLFF	TGTGCCAGCAGCTCCAGGGGGGATCATAATGAAAAACTGTTTTTT
TRBD2	-	TRBV4-2	TRBJ2-6	CASSQDGWEGSRDSGANVLTF	TGTGCCAGCAGCCAAGATGGCTGGGAGGGAAGTAGGGACTCTGGGGCCAACGTCCTGACTTTC
TRBD2	-	TRBV18	TRBJ2-5	CASSPRTSGSQETQYF	TGTGCCAGCTCACCCAGGACTAGCGGGAGTCAGGAGACCCAGTACTTC
TRBD2	-	TRBV18	TRBJ2-6	CASSPLTGLAGVRGANVLTF	TGTGCCAGCTCACCACTAACAGGTCTGGCGGGAGTTCGAGGGGCCAACGTCCTGACTTTC
TRBD1	once	TRBV11-2	TRBJ2-7	CASSLQQGDEQYF	TGTGCCAGCAGCTTACAACAGGGGGACGAGCAGTACTTC
-	-	TRBV30	TRBJ2-4	CAWSVQGGNIQYF	TGTGCCTGGAGTGTACAGGGAGGGAACATTCAGTACTTC
TRBD2	-	TRBV6-2/TRBV6-3	TRBJ2-3	CASSSWTSGRDTQYF	TGTGCCAGCAGTTCTTGGACTAGCGGGAGAGATACGCAGTATTTT
TRBD2	-	TRBV11-2	TRBJ2-2	CASSFGLAATGELFF	TGTGCCAGCAGCTTCGGACTAGCGGCCACCGGGGAGCTGTTTTTT
-	-	TRBV6-5	TRBJ2-3	CASSLSSETDTQYF	TGTGCCAGCAGCCTCTCGAGCGAAACAGATACGCAGTATTTT
-	-	TRBV3-1/TRBV3-2	TRBJ2-7	CASSQGGNYEQYF	TGTGCCAGCAGCCAAGGAGGGAATTACGAGCAGTACTTC
TRBD1	-	TRBV7-9	TRBJ1-5	CASSQGGGNQPQHF	TGTGCCAGCAGCCAAGGGGGCGGCAATCAGCCCCAGCATTTT
-	-	TRBV10-3	TRBJ2-7	CAISPTGSYEQYF	TGTGCCATCAGTCCGACGGGGTCCTACGAGCAGTACTTC
TRBD2	-	TRBV2	TRBJ2-7	CASTAKLAGGREQYF	TGTGCCAGCACCGCTAAACTAGCGGGAGGGCGCGAGCAGTACTTC
-	-	TRBV6-2/TRBV6-3	TRBJ1-1	CASSYGGINTEAFF	TGTGCCAGCAGTTACGGCGGTATTAACACTGAAGCTTTCTTT
-	-	TRBV5-1	TRBJ1-2	CASSPREYGYTF	TGCGCCAGCAGCCCCAGGGAATATGGCTACACCTTC
-	-	TRBV7-3	TRBJ1-6	CASSLTGWGNSPLHF	TGTGCCAGCAGCTTAACAGGGTGGGGCAATTCACCCCTCCACTTT